The source of this TCR beta chain is a study of a mutant IDH1 vaccine in newly diagnosed glioma. Study-level information: Vaccination began 4-6 weeks post radiotherapy alone, or with temozolomide cycles. Previous treatment comprised radiotherapy, temozolomide, or both, mostly both.

Noted time point: week 23, last vaccination. Vaccination used 300 ug of mutant IDH1 20-mer peptide per dose, with topical imiquimod. The CDR3 spans 16 residues. Deletions cut 1 base from V and 0 bases from J, with 11 bases between. Germline assignment: CDR1 SGDLS and CDR2 YYNGEE. On this clone: The antigen is unknown.

Data came from immunoSEQ multiplex PCR; TCRdb stores just in-frame clones and leaves some out. The data contain tens of thousands of clones, roughly 80% of them singletons. The V call is TRBV9, the J call TRBJ1-3; a possible D gene is TRBD1 (5 bases). The sequence came from a man between 40 and 49 years old with glioma. This material consisted of PBMCs, taken from a glioma patient whose treatment included an IDH1 peptide vaccine. The CDR3 DNA reads TGTGCCAGCAGCGTAAAGGGACTGACCTCTGGAAACACCATATATTTT. As protein: CASSVKGLTSGNTIYF.